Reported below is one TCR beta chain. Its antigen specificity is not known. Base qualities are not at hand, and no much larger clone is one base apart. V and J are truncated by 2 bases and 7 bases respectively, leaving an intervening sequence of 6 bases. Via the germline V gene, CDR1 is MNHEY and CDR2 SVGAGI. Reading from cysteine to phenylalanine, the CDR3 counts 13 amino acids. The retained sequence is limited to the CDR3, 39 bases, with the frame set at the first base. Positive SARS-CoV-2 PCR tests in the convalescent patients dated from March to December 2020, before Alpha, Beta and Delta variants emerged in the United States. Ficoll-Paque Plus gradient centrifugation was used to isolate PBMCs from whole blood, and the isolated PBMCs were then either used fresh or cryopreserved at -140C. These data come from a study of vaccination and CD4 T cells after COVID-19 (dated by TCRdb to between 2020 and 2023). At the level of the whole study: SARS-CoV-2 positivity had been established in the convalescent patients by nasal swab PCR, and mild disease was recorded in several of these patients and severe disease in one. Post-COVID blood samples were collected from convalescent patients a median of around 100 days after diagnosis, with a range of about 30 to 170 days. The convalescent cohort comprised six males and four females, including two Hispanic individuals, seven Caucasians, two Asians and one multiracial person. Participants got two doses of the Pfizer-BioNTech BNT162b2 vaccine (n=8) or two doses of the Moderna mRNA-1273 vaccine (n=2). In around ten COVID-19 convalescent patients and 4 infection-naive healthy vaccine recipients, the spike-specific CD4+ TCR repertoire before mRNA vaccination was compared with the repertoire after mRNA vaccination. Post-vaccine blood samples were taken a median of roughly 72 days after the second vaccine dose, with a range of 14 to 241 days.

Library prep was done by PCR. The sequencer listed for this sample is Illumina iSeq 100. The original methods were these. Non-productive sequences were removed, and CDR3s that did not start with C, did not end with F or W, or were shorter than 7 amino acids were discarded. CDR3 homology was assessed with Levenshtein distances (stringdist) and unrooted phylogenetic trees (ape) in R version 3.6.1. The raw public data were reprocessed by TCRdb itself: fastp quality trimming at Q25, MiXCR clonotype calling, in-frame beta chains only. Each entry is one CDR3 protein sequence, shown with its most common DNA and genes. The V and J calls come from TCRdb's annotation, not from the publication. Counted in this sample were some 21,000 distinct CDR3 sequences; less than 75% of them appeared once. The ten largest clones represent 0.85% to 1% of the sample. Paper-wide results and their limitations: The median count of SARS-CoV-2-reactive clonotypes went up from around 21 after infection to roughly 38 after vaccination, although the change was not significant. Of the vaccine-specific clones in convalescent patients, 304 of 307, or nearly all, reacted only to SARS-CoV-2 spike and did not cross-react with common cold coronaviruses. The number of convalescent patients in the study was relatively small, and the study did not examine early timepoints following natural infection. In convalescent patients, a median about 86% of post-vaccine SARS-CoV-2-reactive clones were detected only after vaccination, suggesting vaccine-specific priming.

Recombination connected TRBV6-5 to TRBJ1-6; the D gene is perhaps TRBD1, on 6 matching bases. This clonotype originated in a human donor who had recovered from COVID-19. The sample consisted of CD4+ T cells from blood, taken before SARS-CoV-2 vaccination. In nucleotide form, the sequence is TGTGCCAGCAGTTACGACAGGAATTCACCCCTCCACTTT. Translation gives CASSYDRNSPLHF.